This T cell receptor beta chain came from a study of blood T cells in healthy people across ages. Findings and limits, study-wide: A roughly linear fall in TCR beta diversity per million T cells was seen with increasing age.

This clonotype has a handful of counts. The antigen is not known. Total RNA, at least 6 micrograms per sample, was extracted from PBMCs. CDR1 SEHNR and CDR2 FQNEAQ come from the germline V gene (reference sequence). This CDR3 is built from 12 residues. V was cut by 6 bases and J by 2 bases, with 8 bases left in between. The second PCR ran about 6 to 12 cycles with a sample-barcoded 5' primer and J-beta primers. A single record per CDR3 protein comes from TCRdb applying MiXCR to the 5' RACE reads. Of about 640,000 distinct CDR3 sequences detected, around 54% appear once; the ten largest clones hold 35% to 40%.

This receptor was taken from a man in his 60s in good health. Sequenced sample: blood. V usage is TRBV7-9 and J usage is TRBJ2-7, with D maybe TRBD2 (5 bases). In DNA form, the CDR3 reads TGTGCCAGCAGGGCCGGGGCCTACGAGCAGTACTTC. The encoded protein is CASRAGAYEQYF. Full variable domain (rest looked up from reference TRBV7-9 and TRBJ2-7): DTGVSQNPRHKITKRGQNVTFRCDPISEHNRLYWYRQTLGQGPEFLTYFQNEAQLEKSRLLSDRFSAERPKGSFSTLEIQRTEQGDSAMYLCASRAGAYEQYFGPGTRLTVT.